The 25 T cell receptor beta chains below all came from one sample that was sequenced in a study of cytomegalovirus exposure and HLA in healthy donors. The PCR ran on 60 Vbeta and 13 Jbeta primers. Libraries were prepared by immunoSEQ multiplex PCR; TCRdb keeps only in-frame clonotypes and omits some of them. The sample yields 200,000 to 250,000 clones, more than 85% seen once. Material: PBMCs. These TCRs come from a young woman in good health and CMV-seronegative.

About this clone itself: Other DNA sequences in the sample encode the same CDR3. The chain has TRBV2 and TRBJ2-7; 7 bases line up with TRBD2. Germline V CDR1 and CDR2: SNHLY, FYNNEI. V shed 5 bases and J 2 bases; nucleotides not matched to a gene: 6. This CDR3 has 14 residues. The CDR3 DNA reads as TGTGCCAGCAGTTTTGGACTAGGTGCCTACGAGCAGTACTTC. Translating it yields CASSFGLGAYEQYF.

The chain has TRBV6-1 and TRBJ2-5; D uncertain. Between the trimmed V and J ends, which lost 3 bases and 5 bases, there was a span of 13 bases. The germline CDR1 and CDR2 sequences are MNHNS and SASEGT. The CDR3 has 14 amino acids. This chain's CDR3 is CASSEWWSYETQYF. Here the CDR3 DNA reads TGTGCCAGCAGTGAGTGGTGGAGTTATGAGACCCAGTACTTC.

The CDR3 DNA is TGCGCCAGCAGCTTAGGACTAGCGGGAGCCTACGAGCAGTACTTC. Amino acids: CASSLGLAGAYEQYF. J is TRBJ2-7 and V is TRBV4-1, with 13 bases identical to TRBD2. V lost 5 bases to trimming and J lost 2 bases; unmatched junction nucleotides: 3. The CDR3 consists of 15 residues. From germline, CDR1 is MGHRA and CDR2 YSYEKL.

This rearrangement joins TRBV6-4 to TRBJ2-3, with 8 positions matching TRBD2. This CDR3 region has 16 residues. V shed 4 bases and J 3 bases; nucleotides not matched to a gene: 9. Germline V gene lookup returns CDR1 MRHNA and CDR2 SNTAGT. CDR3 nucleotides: TGTGCCAGCAGTGTGGCGGGGGGCAAGGGAACAGATACGCAGTATTTT. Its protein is CASSVAGGKGTDTQYF.

CDR3 DNA: TGCGCCAGCAACCTACCAGTGGCGGGAGGAGGCAATGAGCAGTTCTTC. Translating it yields CASNLPVAGGGNEQFF. This chain uses TRBV5-1 with TRBJ2-1; TRBD2 aligns across 8 bases. The CDR3 contains 16 residues. Germline-derived CDR1 and CDR2 are SGHRS and YFSETQ. V was pared by 6 bases and J by 6 bases, with 14 bases of the junction left unmatched.

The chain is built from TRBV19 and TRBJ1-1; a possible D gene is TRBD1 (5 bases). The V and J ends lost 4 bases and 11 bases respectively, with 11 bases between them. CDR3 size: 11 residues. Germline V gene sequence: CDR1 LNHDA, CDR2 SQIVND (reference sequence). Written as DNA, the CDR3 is TGTGCCAGTAGTAGCGCAGGGCAGGCTTTCTTT. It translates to CASSSAGQAFF.

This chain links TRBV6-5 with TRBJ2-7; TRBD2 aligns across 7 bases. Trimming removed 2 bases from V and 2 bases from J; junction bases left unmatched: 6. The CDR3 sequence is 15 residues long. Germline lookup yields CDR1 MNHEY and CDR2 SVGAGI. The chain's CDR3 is CASSYGRGSPYEQYF. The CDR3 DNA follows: TGTGCCAGCAGTTACGGGAGGGGTTCCCCCTACGAGCAGTACTTC.

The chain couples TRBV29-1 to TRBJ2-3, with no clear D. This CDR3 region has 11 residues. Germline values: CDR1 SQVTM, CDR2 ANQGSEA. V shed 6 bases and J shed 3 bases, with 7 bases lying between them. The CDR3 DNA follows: TGCAGCGTGGCCCCGACAGATACGCAGTATTTT. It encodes CSVAPTDTQYF.

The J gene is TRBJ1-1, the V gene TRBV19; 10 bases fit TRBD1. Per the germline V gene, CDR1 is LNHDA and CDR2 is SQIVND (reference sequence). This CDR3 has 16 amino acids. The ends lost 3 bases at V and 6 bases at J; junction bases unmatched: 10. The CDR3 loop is CASSILFRDRGPEAFF. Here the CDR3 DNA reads TGTGCCAGTAGTATCCTCTTCCGGGACAGGGGACCTGAAGCTTTCTTT.

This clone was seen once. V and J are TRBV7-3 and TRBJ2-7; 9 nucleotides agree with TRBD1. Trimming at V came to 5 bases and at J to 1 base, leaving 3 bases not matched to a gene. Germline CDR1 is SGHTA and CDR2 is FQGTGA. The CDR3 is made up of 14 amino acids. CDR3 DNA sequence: TGTGCCAGCAGCGACAGGGGGGCATCCTACGAGCAGTACTTC. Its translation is CASSDRGASYEQYF.

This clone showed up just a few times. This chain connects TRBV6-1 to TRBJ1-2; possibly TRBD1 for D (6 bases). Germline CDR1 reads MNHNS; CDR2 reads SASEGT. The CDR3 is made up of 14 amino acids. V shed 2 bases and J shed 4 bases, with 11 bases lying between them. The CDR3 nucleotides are TGTGCCAGCAGTGAATGGGGGCGAGGCTATGGCTACACCTTC. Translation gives CASSEWGRGYGYTF.

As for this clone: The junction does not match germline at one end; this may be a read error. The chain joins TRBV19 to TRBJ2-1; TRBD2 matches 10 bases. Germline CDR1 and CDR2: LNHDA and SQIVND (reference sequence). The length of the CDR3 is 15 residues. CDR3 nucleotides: TGTGCCAGTGGCCGCCCTAGCGGGGGTTACAGTGAGCAGTTCTTC. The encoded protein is CASGRPSGGYSEQFF.

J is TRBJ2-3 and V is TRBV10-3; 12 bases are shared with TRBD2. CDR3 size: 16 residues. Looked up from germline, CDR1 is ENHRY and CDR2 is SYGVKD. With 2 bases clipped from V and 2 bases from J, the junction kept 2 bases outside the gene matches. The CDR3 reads CAISEGLAGNTDTQYF. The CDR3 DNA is TGTGCCATCAGTGAGGGACTAGCGGGGAACACAGATACGCAGTATTTT.

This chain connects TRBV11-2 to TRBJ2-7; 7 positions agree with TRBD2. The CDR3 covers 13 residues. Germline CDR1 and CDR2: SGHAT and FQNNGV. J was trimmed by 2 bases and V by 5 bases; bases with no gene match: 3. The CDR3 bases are TGTGCCAGCAGCGTAGCGGGTCCCTACGAGCAGTACTTC. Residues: CASSVAGPYEQYF.

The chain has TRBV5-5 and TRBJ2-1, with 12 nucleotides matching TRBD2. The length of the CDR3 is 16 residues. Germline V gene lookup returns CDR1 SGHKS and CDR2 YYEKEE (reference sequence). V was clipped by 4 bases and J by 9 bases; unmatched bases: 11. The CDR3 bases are TGTGCCAGCAGCGCCTACCTAGCGGGGGGGCCCTCTGAGCAGTTCTTC. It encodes CASSAYLAGGPSEQFF.

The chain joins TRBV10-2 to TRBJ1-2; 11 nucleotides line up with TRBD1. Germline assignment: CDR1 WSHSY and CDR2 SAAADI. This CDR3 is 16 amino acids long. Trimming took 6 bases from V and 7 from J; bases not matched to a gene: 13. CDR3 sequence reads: CASSGLPGQGEFGYTF. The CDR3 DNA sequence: TGCGCCAGCAGCGGCTTACCGGGACAGGGGGAATTTGGCTACACCTTC.

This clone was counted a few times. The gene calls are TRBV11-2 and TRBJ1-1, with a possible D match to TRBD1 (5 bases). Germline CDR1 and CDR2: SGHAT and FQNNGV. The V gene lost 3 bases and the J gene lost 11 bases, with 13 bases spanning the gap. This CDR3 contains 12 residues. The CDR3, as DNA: TGTGCCAGCAGCTTGCAGGGATCGAGGGCTTTCTTT. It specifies CASSLQGSRAFF.

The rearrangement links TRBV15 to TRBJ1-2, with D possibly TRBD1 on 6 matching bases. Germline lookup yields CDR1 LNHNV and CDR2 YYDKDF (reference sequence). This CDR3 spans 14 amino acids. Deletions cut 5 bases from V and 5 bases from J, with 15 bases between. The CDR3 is CATSEGGVVYGYTF. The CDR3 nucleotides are TGTGCCACCAGCGAAGGGGGGGTTGTTTATGGCTACACCTTC.

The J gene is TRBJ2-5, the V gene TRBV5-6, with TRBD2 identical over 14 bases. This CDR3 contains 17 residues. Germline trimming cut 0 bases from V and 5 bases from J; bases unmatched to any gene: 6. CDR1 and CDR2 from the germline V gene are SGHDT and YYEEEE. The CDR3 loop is CASSLEGLAGEQETQYF. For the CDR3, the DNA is TGTGCCAGCAGCTTGGAGGGACTAGCGGGGGAGCAGGAGACCCAGTACTTC.

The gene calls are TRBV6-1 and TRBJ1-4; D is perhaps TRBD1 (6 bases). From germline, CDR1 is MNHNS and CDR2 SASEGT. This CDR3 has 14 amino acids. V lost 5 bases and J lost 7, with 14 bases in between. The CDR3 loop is CASSPAWGREKLFF. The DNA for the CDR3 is TGTGCCAGCAGTCCCGCGTGGGGGCGTGAAAAACTGTTTTTT.

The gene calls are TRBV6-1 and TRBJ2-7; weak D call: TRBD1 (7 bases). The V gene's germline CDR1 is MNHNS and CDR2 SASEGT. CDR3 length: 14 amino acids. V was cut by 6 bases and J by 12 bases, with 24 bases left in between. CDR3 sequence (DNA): TGTGCCAGCAGGAGTGAGGAGGGGGCGACTCTAAGGTACTTC. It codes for CASRSEEGATLRYF.

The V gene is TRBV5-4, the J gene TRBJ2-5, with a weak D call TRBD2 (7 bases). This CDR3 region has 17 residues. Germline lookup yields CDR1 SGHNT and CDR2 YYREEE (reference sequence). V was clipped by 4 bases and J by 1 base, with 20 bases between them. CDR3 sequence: CASSPNPSGGLQETQYF. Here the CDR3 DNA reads TGTGCCAGCAGCCCAAACCCCTCCGGGGGGCTCCAAGAGACCCAGTACTTC. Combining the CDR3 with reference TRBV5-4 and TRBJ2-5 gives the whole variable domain ETGVTQSPTHLIKTRGQQVTLRCSSQSGHNTVSWYQQALGQGPQFIFQYYREEENGRGNFPPRFSGLQFPNYSSELNVNALELDDSALYLCASSPNPSGGLQETQYFGPGTRLLVL.

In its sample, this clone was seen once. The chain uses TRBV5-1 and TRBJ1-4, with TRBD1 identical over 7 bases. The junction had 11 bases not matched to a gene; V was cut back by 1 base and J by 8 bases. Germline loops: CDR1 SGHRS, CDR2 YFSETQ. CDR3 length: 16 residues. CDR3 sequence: CASSLRQGRDNEKLFF. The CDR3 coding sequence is TGCGCCAGCAGCTTGAGACAGGGCCGGGATAACGAAAAACTGTTTTTT. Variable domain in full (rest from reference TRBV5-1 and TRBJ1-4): KAGVTQTPRYLIKTRGQQVTLSCSPISGHRSVSWYQQTPGQGLQFLFEYFSETQRNKGNFPGRFSGRQFSNSRSEMNVSTLELGDSALYLCASSLRQGRDNEKLFFGSGTQLSVL.

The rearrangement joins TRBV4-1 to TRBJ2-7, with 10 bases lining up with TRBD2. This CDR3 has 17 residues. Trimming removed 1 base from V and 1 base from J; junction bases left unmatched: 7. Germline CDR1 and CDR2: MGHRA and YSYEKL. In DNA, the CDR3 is TGCGCCAGCAGCCAAGTGGATGGACTAGCGGTTTCCTACGAGCAGTACTTC. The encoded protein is CASSQVDGLAVSYEQYF.

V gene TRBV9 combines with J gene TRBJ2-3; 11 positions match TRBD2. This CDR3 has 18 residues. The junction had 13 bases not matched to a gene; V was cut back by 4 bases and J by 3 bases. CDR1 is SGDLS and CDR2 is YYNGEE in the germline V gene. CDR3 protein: CASSPRPLAGGPTDTQYF. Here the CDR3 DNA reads TGTGCCAGCAGCCCGCGACCCTTAGCGGGGGGGCCTACAGATACGCAGTATTTT.